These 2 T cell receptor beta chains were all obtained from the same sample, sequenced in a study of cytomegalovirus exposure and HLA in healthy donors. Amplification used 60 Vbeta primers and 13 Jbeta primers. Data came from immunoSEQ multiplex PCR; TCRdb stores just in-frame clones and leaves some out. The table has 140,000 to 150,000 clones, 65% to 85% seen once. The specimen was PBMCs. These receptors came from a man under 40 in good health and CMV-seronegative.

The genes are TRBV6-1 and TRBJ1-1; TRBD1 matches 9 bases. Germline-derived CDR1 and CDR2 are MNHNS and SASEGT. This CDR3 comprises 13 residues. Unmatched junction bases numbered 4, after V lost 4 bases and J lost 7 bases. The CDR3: CASSAQGAGEAFF. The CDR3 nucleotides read TGTGCCAGCAGTGCACAGGGGGCTGGTGAAGCTTTCTTT.

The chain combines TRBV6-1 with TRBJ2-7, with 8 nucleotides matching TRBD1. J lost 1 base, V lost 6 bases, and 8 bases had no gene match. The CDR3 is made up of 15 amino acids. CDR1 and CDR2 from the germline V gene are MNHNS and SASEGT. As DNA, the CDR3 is TGTGCCAGCAGCCTGTCGGGACAGGCGTCCTACGAGCAGTACTTC. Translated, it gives CASSLSGQASYEQYF.